The rows below give T cell receptor beta chains drawn from one sample of a study of T-cell memory formation after mild COVID-19. Using its own MiXCR run on the 5' RACE reads, TCRdb lists one record per CDR3 protein. The sample lists over 70,000 distinct CDR3 sequences, about 16% occurring once. Input material: PBMCs or a T cell subset sorted from them (not recorded which). The receptors were sampled from a man in his late teens or twenties who had mild COVID-19 (a few samples of this study predate the infection). Cell type and time point are not known. Each CDR3 is given with its conserved first and last residue. The D gene is left open where the match is weak. Rows give clone size only sometimes, using once, few, many, or a class for an expanded clone.

V: TRBV20-1
size: few
D: NA
J: TRBJ1-2
DNA: TGCAGTGCTAGAGATTACCGGGGAGGGAATGGCTACACCTTC
CDR3: CSARDYRGGNGYTF

V: TRBV6-5
size: many
D: NA
J: TRBJ1-5
DNA: TGTGCCAGCAGCCGTCGACGAAATAGCAATCAGCCCCAGCATTTT
CDR3: CASSRRRNSNQPQHF

V: TRBV5-1
size: few
D: NA
J: TRBJ1-1
DNA: TGCGCCAGCAGCTTGGCCGATTCCGTAGGGACTGAAGCTTTCTTT
CDR3: CASSLADSVGTEAFF

V: TRBV6-2/TRBV6-3
size: NA
D: NA
J: TRBJ2-1
DNA: TGTGCCAGCAGCGCAGGGGGGCGGGGGCCCACCTACAATGAGCAGTTCTTC
CDR3: CASSAGGRGPTYNEQFF

V: TRBV4-3
size: few
D: NA
J: TRBJ1-2
DNA: TGCGCCAGCAGCCAAGGACGAGGGCAGGCGCTCAATTACTATGGCTACACCTTC
CDR3: CASSQGRGQALNYYGYTF

V: TRBV2
size: once
D: TRBD1
J: TRBJ1-2
DNA: TGTGCCAGCAGTGGGACAGGGGGCGCGTCTAACTATGGCTACACCTTC
CDR3: CASSGTGGASNYGYTF

V: TRBV29-1
size: few
D: NA
J: TRBJ2-3
DNA: TGCAGCGCGGGGGCCAGGGGGGCAGATACGCAGTATTTT
CDR3: CSAGARGADTQYF

V: TRBV12-3/TRBV12-4
size: NA
D: NA
J: TRBJ2-1
DNA: TGTGCCAGCAAAATAGGCCATTCCTACAATGAGCAGTTCTTC
CDR3: CASKIGHSYNEQFF

V: TRBV29-1
size: NA
D: NA
J: TRBJ2-2
DNA: TGCAGCGTTGACGGGCAGGGTACGAACACCGGGGAGCTGTTTTTT
CDR3: CSVDGQGTNTGELFF

V: TRBV29-1
size: NA
D: TRBD1
J: TRBJ2-7
DNA: TGCAGCGTCCGGGACAGGGGGTCCTACGAGCAGTACTTC
CDR3: CSVRDRGSYEQYF

V: TRBV12-3/TRBV12-4
size: few
D: NA
J: TRBJ2-7
DNA: TGTGCCAGCAGTACAGGGTTCTACGAGCAGTACTTC
CDR3: CASSTGFYEQYF

V: TRBV27
size: many
D: NA
J: TRBJ1-5
DNA: TGTGCCAGCAGTAGCACCTCGGGGGTCTCCTTCGGTCAGCCCCAGCATTTT
CDR3: CASSSTSGVSFGQPQHF

V: TRBV6-5
size: few
D: NA
J: TRBJ2-5
DNA: TGTGCCAGCAAAGGGGGACTCCAAGAGACCCAGTACTTC
CDR3: CASKGGLQETQYF

V: TRBV20-1
size: few
D: TRBD1
J: TRBJ2-7
DNA: TGCAGTGCTAGGACAGGGACCTACGAGCAGTACTTC
CDR3: CSARTGTYEQYF

V: TRBV6-2/TRBV6-3
size: NA
D: NA
J: TRBJ1-1
DNA: TGTGCCAGCAGTTACTCGAGCGGCGTTAACACTGAAGCTTTCTTT
CDR3: CASSYSSGVNTEAFF

V: TRBV12-5
size: NA
D: NA
J: TRBJ2-3
DNA: TGTGCTAGTGGCATGGGACCGATTAGCACAGATACGCAGTATTTT
CDR3: CASGMGPISTDTQYF

V: TRBV7-3
size: NA
D: TRBD2
J: TRBJ2-5
DNA: TGTGCCAGCAGCTTGACGGGGGGTCAAGAGACCCAGTACTTC
CDR3: CASSLTGGQETQYF

V: TRBV6-2/TRBV6-3
size: many
D: NA
J: TRBJ2-6
DNA: TGTGCCAGCAGCCAACTTTTGTATAGCTCTGGGGCCAACGTCCTGACTTTC
CDR3: CASSQLLYSSGANVLTF

V: TRBV7-2
size: NA
D: TRBD1
J: TRBJ1-1
DNA: TGTGCCAGCAGCAGCACACAGGGGTTGTACACTGAAGCTTTCTTT
CDR3: CASSSTQGLYTEAFF

V: TRBV20-1
size: many
D: NA
J: TRBJ2-7
DNA: TGCAGTGCTAGGGACAACTACGAGCAGTACTTC
CDR3: CSARDNYEQYF

V: TRBV12-3/TRBV12-4
size: NA
D: NA
J: TRBJ1-3
DNA: TGTGCCAGCAGTTTCGGGGGCGGAGAGGAAAACACCATATATTTT
CDR3: CASSFGGGEENTIYF

V: TRBV29-1
size: NA
D: TRBD2
J: TRBJ2-5
DNA: TGCAGCGTTGTCCTAGCGGGGACCCAAGAGACCCAGTACTTC
CDR3: CSVVLAGTQETQYF

V: TRBV4-1
size: few
D: NA
J: TRBJ2-7
DNA: TGCGCCAGCAGCCGTGCCCTACCTGCGTCTTACGAGCAGTACTTC
CDR3: CASSRALPASYEQYF

V: TRBV6-5
size: many
D: NA
J: TRBJ1-2
DNA: TGTGCCAGCAGTCTAGACAGCAACTATGGCTACACCTTC
CDR3: CASSLDSNYGYTF

V: TRBV19
size: few
D: NA
J: TRBJ2-1
DNA: TGTGCCAGTAGTCTTACTATGAGCTCCTACAATGAGCAGTTCTTC
CDR3: CASSLTMSSYNEQFF

V: TRBV4-1
size: few
D: NA
J: TRBJ1-1
DNA: TGCGCCAGCAGCCAAGTCCAGGATGGGACTGAAGCTTTCTTT
CDR3: CASSQVQDGTEAFF

V: TRBV29-1
size: once
D: NA
J: TRBJ1-2
DNA: TGCAGCGTCCTGTGGAGTTTGAACGGCTACACCTTC
CDR3: CSVLWSLNGYTF